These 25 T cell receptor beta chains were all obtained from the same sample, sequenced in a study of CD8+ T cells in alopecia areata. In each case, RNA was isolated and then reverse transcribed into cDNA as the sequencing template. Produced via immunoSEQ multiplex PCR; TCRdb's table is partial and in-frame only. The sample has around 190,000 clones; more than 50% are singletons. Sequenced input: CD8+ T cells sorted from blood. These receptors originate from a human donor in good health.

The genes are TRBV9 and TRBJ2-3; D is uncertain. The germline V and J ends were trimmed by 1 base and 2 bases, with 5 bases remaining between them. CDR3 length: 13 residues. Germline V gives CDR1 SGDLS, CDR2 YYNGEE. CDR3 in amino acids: CASSVFSTDTQYF. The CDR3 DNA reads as TGTGCCAGCAGCGTATTTTCCACAGATACGCAGTATTTT.

Written as DNA, the CDR3 is TGTGCCAGCAGCTCTGTCGGGACAGGGCCGGAGGCTTTCTTT. Amino acids: CASSSVGTGPEAFF. The chain couples TRBV5-6 to TRBJ1-1, with 9 bases that match TRBD1. The V and J ends lost 3 bases and 11 bases, in that order; junction bases with no gene match: 11. The CDR3 is made up of 14 amino acids. Germline V gene lookup returns CDR1 SGHDT and CDR2 YYEEEE.

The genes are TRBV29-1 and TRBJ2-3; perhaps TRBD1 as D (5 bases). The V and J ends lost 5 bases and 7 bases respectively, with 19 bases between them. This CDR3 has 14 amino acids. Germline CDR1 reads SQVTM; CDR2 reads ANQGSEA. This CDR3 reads CSVPLRQGENTQYF. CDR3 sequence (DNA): TGCAGCGTTCCCCTCAGGCAGGGTGAGAATACGCAGTATTTT.

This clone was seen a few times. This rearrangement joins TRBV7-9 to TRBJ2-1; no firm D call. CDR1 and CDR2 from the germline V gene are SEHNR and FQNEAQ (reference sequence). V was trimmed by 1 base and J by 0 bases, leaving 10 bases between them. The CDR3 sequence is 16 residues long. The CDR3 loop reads CASSLGAVSSYNEQFF. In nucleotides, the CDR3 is TGTGCCAGCAGCTTAGGGGCGGTCAGCTCCTACAATGAGCAGTTCTTC.

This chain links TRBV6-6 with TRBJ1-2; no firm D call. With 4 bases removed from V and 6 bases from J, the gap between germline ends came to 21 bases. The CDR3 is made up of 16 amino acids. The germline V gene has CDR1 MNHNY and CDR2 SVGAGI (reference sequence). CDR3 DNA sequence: TGTGCCAGCAGTTCGAGTCGGGGAGGCGTCGGAGATGGCTACACCTTC. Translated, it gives CASSSSRGGVGDGYTF.

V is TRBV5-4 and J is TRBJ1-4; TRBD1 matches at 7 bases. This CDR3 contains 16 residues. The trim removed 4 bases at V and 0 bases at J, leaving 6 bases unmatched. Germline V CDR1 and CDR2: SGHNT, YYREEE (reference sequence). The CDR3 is CASSRMGTATNEKLFF. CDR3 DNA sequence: TGTGCCAGCAGCCGGATGGGGACAGCAACTAATGAAAAACTGTTTTTT.

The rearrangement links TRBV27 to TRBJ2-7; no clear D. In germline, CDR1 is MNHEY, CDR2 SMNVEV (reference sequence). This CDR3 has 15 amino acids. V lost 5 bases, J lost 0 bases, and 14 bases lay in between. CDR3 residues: CASSLGLLSSYEQYF. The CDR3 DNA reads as TGTGCCAGCAGTCTCGGCCTGCTCAGCTCCTACGAGCAGTACTTC.

The chain's CDR3 is CSVEGRHGYTF. CDR3 in DNA: TGCAGCGTTGAAGGGAGGCATGGCTACACCTTC. The chain is built from TRBV29-1 and TRBJ1-2; unclear D gene. CDR3 length: 11 residues. Germline V gene lookup returns CDR1 SQVTM and CDR2 ANQGSEA. V was trimmed by 1 base and J by 6 bases, leaving 6 bases between them.

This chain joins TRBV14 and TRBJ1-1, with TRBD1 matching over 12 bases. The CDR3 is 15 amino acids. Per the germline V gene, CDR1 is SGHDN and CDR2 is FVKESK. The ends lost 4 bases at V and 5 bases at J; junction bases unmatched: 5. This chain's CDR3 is CASSLRGQGATEAFF. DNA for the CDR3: TGTGCCAGCAGCCTAAGGGGACAGGGGGCTACTGAAGCTTTCTTT.

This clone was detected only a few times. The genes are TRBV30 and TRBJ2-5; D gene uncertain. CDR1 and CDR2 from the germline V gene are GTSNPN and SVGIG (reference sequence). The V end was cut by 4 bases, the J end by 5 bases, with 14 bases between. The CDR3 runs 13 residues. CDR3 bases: TGTGCCTGGAATGGATTAGGGCTTGAGACCCAGTACTTC. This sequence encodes CAWNGLGLETQYF.

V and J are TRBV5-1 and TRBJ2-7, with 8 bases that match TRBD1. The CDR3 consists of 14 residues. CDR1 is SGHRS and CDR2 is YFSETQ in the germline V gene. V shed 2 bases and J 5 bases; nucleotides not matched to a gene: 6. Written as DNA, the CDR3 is TGCGCCAGCAGCTTTTTAGGACAGGGTGACGAGCAGTACTTC. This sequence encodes CASSFLGQGDEQYF.

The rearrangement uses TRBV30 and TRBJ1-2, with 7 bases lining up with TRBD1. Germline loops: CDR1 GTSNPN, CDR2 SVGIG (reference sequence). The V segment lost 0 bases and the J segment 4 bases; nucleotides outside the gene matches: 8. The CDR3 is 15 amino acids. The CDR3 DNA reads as TGTGCCTGGAGTGTATCAGCCGGGACAGTCTATGGCTACACCTTC. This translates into CAWSVSAGTVYGYTF. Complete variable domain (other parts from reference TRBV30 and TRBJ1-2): SQTIHQWPATLVQPVGSPLSLECTVEGTSNPNLYWYRQAAGRGLQLLFYSVGIGQISSEVPQNLSASRPQDRQFILSSKKLLLSDSGFYLCAWSVSAGTVYGYTFGSGTRLTVV.

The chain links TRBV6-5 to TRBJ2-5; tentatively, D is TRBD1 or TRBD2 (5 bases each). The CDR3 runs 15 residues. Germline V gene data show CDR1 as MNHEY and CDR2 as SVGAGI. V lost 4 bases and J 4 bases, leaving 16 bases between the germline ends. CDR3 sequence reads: CASSSHRDLRETQYF. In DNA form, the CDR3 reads TGTGCCAGCAGTTCCCACCGGGACCTTAGAGAGACCCAGTACTTC.

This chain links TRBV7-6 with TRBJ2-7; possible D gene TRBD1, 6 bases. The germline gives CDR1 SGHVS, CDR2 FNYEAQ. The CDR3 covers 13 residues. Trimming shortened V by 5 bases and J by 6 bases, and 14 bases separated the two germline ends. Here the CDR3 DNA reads TGTGCCAGCAGCCTGGACGTGACAGGCGAGCAGTACTTC. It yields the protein CASSLDVTGEQYF.

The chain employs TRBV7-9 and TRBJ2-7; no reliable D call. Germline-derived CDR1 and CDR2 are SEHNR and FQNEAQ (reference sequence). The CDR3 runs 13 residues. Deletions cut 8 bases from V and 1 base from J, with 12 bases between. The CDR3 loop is CASAQGTSYEQYF. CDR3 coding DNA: TGTGCCAGCGCCCAAGGTACTTCCTACGAGCAGTACTTC.

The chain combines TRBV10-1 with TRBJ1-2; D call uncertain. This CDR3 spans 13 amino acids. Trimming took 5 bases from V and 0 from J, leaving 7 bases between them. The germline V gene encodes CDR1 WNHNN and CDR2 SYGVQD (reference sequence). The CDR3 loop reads CASSPSSNYGYTF. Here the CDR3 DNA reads TGCGCCAGCAGTCCGTCCTCTAACTATGGCTACACCTTC.

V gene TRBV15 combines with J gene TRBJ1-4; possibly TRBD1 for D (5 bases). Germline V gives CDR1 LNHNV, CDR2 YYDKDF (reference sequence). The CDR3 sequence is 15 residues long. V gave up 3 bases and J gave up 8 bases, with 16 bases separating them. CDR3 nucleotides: TGTGCCACCAGCAGTCTTGGCAGGGCAGAAGAAAAACTGTTTTTT. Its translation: CATSSLGRAEEKLFF.

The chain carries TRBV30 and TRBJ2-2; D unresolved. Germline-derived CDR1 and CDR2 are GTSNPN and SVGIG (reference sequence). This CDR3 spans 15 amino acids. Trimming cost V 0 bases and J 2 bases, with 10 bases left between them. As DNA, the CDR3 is TGTGCCTGGAGTGTAGTAAGGCTTAACACCGGGGAGCTGTTTTTT. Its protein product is CAWSVVRLNTGELFF. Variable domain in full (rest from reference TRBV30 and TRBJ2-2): SQTIHQWPATLVQPVGSPLSLECTVEGTSNPNLYWYRQAAGRGLQLLFYSVGIGQISSEVPQNLSASRPQDRQFILSSKKLLLSDSGFYLCAWSVVRLNTGELFFGEGSRLTVL.

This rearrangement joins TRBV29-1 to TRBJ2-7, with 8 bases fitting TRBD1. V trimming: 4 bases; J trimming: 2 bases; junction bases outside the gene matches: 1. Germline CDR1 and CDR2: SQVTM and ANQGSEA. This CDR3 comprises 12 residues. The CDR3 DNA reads TGCAGCGTTGCGGGACAGGCCTACGAGCAGTACTTC. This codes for CSVAGQAYEQYF.

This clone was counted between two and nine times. The DNA of the CDR3 is TGCAGCGCCCAGGGAGGGGGAGGCAATCAGCCCCAGCATTTT. This gives the protein CSAQGGGGNQPQHF. The chain carries TRBV29-1 and TRBJ1-5; weak D call: TRBD1 (6 bases). The V and J ends lost 7 bases and 2 bases respectively, with 15 bases between them. There are 14 residues in the CDR3. Looked up from germline, CDR1 is SQVTM and CDR2 is ANQGSEA.

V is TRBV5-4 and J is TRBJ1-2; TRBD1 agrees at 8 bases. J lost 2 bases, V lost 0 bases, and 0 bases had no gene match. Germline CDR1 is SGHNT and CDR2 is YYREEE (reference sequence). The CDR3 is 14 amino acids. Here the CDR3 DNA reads TGTGCCAGCAGCTTGGGGGACAGGAACTATGGCTACACCTTC. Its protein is CASSLGDRNYGYTF.

The CDR3 bases are TGCGCCAGCAGCTCGGGTGGGTTGGGCGAGCAGTACTTC. Residues: CASSSGGLGEQYF. The rearrangement links TRBV5-1 to TRBJ2-7; the D is unclear. V was cut by 3 bases and J by 6 bases, with 13 bases left in between. Germline CDR1 SGHRS, CDR2 YFSETQ. CDR3 length equals 13 residues.

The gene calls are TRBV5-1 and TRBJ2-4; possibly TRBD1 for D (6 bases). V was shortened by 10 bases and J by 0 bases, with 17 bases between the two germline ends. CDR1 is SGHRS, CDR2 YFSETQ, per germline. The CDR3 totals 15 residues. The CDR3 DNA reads TGCGCCGGGAGAAACAGGGTTCTAGCCAAAAACATTCAGTACTTC. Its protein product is CAGRNRVLAKNIQYF.

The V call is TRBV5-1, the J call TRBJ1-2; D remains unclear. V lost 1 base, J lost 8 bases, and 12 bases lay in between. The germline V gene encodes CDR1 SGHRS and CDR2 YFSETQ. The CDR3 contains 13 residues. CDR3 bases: TGCGCCAGCAGCTTGCAGTCTGGGGAGGGCTACACCTTC. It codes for CASSLQSGEGYTF.

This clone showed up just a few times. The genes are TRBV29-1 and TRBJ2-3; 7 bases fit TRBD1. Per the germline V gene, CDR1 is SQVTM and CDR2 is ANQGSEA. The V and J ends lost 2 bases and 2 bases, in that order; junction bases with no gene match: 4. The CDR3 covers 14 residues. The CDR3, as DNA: TGCAGCGTTGAACCCGACAGGGTCACAGATACGCAGTATTTT. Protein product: CSVEPDRVTDTQYF.